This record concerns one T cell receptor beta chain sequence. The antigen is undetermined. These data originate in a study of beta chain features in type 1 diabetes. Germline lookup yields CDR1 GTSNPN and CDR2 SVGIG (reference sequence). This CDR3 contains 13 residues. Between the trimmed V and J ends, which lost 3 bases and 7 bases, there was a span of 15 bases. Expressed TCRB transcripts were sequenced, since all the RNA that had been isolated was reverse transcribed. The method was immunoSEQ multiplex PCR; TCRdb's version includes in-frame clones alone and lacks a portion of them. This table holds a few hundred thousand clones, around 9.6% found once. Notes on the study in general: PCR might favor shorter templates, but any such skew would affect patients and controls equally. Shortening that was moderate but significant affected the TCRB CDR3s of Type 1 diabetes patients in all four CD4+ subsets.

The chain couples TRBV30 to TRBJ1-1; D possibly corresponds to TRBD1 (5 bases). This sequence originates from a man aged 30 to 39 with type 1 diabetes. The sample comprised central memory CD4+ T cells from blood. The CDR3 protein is CAWRLGRAGEAFF. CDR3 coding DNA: TGTGCCTGGAGGCTGGGCAGGGCGGGTGAAGCTTTCTTT. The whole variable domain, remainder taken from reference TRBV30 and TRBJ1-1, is SQTIHQWPATLVQPVGSPLSLECTVEGTSNPNLYWYRQAAGRGLQLLFYSVGIGQISSEVPQNLSASRPQDRQFILSSKKLLLSDSGFYLCAWRLGRAGEAFFGQGTRLTVV.